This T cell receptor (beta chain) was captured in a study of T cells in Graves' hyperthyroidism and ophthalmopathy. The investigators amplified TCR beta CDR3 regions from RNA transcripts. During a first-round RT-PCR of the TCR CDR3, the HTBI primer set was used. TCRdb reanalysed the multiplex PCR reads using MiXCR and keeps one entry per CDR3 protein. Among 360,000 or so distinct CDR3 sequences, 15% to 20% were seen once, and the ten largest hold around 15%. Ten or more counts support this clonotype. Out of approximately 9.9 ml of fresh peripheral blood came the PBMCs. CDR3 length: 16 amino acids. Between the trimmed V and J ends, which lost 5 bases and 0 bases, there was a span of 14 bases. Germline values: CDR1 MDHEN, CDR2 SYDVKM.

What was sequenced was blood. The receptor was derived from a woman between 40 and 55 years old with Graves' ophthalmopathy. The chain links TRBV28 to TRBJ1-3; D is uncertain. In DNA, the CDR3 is TGTGCCAGCAGTCCGGTTGGTCGGGGCTCTGGAAACACCATATATTTT. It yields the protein CASSPVGRGSGNTIYF.